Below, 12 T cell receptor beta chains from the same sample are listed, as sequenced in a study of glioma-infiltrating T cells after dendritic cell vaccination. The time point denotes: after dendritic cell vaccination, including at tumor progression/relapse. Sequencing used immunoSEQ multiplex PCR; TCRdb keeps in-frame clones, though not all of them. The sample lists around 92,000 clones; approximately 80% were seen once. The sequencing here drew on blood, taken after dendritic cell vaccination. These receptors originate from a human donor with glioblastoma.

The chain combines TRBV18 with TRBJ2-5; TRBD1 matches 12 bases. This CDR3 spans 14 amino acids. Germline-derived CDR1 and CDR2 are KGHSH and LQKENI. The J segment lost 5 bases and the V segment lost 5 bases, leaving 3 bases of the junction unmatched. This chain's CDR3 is CASSGTGGLETQYF. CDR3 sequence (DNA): TGTGCCAGCTCAGGGACAGGGGGCTTGGAGACCCAGTACTTC.

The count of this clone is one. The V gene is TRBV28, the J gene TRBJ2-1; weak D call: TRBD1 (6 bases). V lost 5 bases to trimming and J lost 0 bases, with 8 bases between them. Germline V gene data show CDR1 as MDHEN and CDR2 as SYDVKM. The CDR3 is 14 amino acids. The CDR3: CASSHRVSYNEQFF. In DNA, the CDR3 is TGTGCCAGCAGTCACAGGGTCTCCTACAATGAGCAGTTCTTC.

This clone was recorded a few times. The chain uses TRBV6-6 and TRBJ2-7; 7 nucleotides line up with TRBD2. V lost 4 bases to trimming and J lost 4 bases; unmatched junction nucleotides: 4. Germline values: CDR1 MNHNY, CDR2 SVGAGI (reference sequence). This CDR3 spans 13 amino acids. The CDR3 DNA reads TGTGCCAGCAGTTGGGAGGGGCAATACGAGCAGTACTTC. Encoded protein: CASSWEGQYEQYF.

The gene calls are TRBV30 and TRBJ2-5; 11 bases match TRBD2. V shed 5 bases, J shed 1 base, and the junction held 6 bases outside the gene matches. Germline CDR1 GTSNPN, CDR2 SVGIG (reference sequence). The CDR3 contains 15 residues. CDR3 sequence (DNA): TGTGCCTGGGGGGGGACTAGCGGACTCCAAGAGACCCAGTACTTC. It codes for CAWGGTSGLQETQYF.

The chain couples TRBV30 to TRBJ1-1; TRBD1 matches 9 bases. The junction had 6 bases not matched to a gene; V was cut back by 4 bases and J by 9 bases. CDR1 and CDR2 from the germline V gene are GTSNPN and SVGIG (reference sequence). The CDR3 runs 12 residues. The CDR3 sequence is CAWIVTGGKAFF. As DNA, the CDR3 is TGTGCCTGGATTGTAACAGGGGGCAAAGCTTTCTTT.

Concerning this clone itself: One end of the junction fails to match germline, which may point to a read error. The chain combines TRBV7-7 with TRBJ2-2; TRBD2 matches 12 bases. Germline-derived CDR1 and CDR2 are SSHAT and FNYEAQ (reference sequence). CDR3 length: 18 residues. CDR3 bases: TGTGCTAGCAGCTTAGAACCTCTAGCGGGAGGGCCCGCCGGGGAGCTGTTTTTT. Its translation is CASSLEPLAGGPAGELFF.

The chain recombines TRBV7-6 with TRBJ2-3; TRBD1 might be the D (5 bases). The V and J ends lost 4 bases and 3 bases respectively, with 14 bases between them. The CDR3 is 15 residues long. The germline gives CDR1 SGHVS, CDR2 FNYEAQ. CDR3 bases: TGTGCCAGCAGCTCTACTACAGGTCGGACAGATACGCAGTATTTT. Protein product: CASSSTTGRTDTQYF.

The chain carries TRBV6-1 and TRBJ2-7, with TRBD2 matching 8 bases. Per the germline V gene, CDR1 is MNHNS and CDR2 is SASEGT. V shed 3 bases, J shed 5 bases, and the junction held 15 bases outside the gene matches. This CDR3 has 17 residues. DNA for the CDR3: TGTGCCAGCAGTGAGACGGCGGCAGCGGGAGCGTTCGACGAGCAGTACTTC. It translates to CASSETAAAGAFDEQYF.

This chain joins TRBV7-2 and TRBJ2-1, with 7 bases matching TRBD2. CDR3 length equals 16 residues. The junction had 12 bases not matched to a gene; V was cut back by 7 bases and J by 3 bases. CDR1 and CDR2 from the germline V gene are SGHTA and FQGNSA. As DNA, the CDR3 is TGTGCCAGCACCCCATGGGCGGCGGGAGACTACAATGAGCAGTTCTTC. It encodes CASTPWAAGDYNEQFF.

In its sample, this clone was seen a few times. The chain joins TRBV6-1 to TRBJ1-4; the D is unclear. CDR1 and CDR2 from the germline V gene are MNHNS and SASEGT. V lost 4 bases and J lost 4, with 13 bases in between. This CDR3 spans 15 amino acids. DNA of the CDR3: TGTGCCAGCAGTGCAAAGACAACCAGTAATGAAAAACTGTTTTTT. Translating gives CASSAKTTSNEKLFF.

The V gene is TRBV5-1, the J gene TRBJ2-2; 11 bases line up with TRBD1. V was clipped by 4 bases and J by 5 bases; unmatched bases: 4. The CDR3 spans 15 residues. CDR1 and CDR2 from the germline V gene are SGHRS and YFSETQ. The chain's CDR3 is CASSIRDRGTGELFF. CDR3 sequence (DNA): TGCGCCAGCAGCATCCGGGACAGGGGGACCGGGGAGCTGTTTTTT.

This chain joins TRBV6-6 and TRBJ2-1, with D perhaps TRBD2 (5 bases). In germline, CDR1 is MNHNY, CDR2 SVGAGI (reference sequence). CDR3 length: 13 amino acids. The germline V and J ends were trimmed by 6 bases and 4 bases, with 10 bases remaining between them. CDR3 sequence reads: CASSPGVYNEQFF. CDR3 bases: TGTGCCAGCAGCCCCGGGGTTTACAATGAGCAGTTCTTC.